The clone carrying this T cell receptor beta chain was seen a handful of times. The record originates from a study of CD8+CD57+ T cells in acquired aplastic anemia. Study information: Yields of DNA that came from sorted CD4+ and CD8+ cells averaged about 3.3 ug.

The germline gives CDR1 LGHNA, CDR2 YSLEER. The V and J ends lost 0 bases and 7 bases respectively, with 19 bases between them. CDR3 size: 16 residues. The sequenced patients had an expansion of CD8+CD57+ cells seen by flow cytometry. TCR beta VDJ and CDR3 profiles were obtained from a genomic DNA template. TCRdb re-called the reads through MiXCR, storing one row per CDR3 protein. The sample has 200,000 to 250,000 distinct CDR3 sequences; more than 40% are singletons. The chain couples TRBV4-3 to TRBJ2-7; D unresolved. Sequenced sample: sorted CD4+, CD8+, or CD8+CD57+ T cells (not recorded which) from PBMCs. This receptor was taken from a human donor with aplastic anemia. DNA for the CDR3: TGCGCCAGCAGCCAAGATCCACGGGCCCCCCGGTTGGAGCAGTACTTC. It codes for CASSQDPRAPRLEQYF.